This T cell receptor beta chain is drawn from a study of T cell repertoires in cytomegalovirus infection. Study-level background: CMV infection plus the matching HLA type was flagged by public TCR beta signatures.

Germline lookup yields CDR1 LGHNA and CDR2 YSLEER. The V and J ends lost 0 bases and 6 bases, in that order; junction bases with no gene match: 7. This CDR3 has 17 amino acids. MiXCR, run by TCRdb on the reads, gives a single entry per CDR3 protein. In the table there are about 490,000 distinct CDR3 sequences, 26% of which are singletons. Specimen: PBMCs. The clonotype originates from a human donor in good health (CMV status not recorded). Some clones in this sample may be carry-over from other donors' samples. The V gene is TRBV4-3, the J gene TRBJ2-2, with 10 bases lining up with TRBD2. CDR3 bases: TGCGCCAGCAGCCAAGAGGCGGCTAGCGGGAGATCCGGGGAGCTGTTTTTT. Its protein is CASSQEAASGRSGELFF.